A single T cell receptor beta chain is shown here with its context. A much larger clone sits a single nucleotide away, making a read error possible. This CDR3 is 15 amino acids long. The germline V gene encodes CDR1 LNHDA and CDR2 SQIVND (reference sequence). The record originates from a study of T cell repertoires in cytomegalovirus infection. Study details: A matching HLA type, together with CMV infection, was signaled by public TCR beta signatures.

Using its own MiXCR run on the reads, TCRdb lists one record per CDR3 protein. Counted here are roughly 500,000 distinct CDR3 sequences, 15% to 20% occurring once; the ten biggest clones make up about 24%. This receptor was obtained from a human donor in good health (CMV status not recorded). Some clones in this sample may be carry-over from other donors' samples. The rearrangement uses TRBV19 and TRBJ1-2, with D possibly being TRBD1 (5 bases). The sequencing input was CD8+ T cells from PBMCs. The CDR3 loop is CTSSPLTDLNYGYTF. In DNA, the CDR3 is TGTACCAGTAGTCCTTTGACAGATCTAAACTATGGCTACACCTTC.